One sample yielded the 29 T cell receptor beta chains listed below, sequenced in a study of T cells in Graves' hyperthyroidism and ophthalmopathy. TCR beta CDR3 regions were amplified from RNA. Primed by the HTBI set, a first-round RT-PCR was run on the TCR CDR3. MiXCR, applied by TCRdb to the multiplex PCR reads, yields one record per CDR3 protein. The data show about 290,000 distinct CDR3 sequences, roughly 19% seen once. The specimen was blood. The receptors originated from a man in his forties or fifties with Graves' ophthalmopathy.

This clonotype showed up many times. This sequence joins TRBV30 and TRBJ2-2; tentatively, D is TRBD2 (5 bases). Germline V gene lookup returns CDR1 GTSNPN and CDR2 SVGIG (reference sequence). V shed 5 bases and J shed 1 base, with 14 bases lying between them. The CDR3 extends over 15 amino acids. The CDR3 DNA reads TGTGCCTGGGCCCTCGGCGGGCTGAACACCGGGGAGCTGTTTTTT. Residues: CAWALGGLNTGELFF.

The V gene is TRBV4-1, the J gene TRBJ2-1, with 10 bases that match TRBD2. Trimming at V came to 7 bases and at J to 1 base, leaving 4 bases not matched to a gene. The CDR3 has 15 residues. Germline assignment: CDR1 MGHRA and CDR2 YSYEKL. The CDR3 nucleotides read TGCGCCAGCACCGAGACTAGCGGGTCCTACAATGAGCAGTTCTTC. The encoded protein is CASTETSGSYNEQFF.

This clonotype was observed many times. The V and J genes are TRBV20-1 and TRBJ2-1, with 8 bases aligning to TRBD2. CDR1 is DFQATT, CDR2 SNEGSKA, per germline (reference sequence). The CDR3 is made up of 16 amino acids. J lost 4 bases, V lost 5 bases, and 13 bases had no gene match. The CDR3 bases are TGCAGTGCTCCACGAGGAGCGGGGGCAGGTTACAATGAGCAGTTCTTC. It specifies CSAPRGAGAGYNEQFF.

Ten or more counts support this clonotype. V usage is TRBV30 and J usage is TRBJ2-5, with 11 bases lining up with TRBD2. J lost 11 bases, V lost 0 bases, and 11 bases had no gene match. CDR1 and CDR2 from the germline V gene are GTSNPN and SVGIG (reference sequence). The CDR3 has 15 residues. The CDR3 nucleotides are TGTGCCTGGAGTGTACCCACTAGCGGGAGACCCAGACAGTACTTC. Translating gives CAWSVPTSGRPRQYF.

The genes are TRBV24-1 and TRBJ2-1; D might be TRBD2 (7 bases). CDR1 and CDR2 (germline): KGHDR, SFDVKD. There are 16 residues in the CDR3. V was shortened by 8 bases and J by 5 bases, with 21 bases between the two germline ends. The CDR3 sequence is CATTPSGGGGDNEQFF. The CDR3 DNA is TGTGCCACCACACCCTCAGGAGGGGGGGGGGACAATGAGCAGTTCTTC.

Comments on this clonotype: This could be a read error, since a much larger clone is one nucleotide away. The CDR3 loop reads CASREIGTVYEQYF. The CDR3 region has the DNA TGTGCCAGCAGGGAAATCGGGACAGTCTACGAGCAGTACTTC. The chain is built from TRBV2 and TRBJ2-7; 7 bases are shared with TRBD1. The CDR3 sequence is 14 residues long. V shed 6 bases and J 3 bases; nucleotides not matched to a gene: 8. CDR1 and CDR2 from the germline V gene are SNHLY and FYNNEI.

This clonotype has ten or more counts. The chain uses TRBV5-1 and TRBJ1-5; D may be TRBD1 (5 bases). The length of the CDR3 is 16 residues. V gave up 4 bases and J gave up 1 base, with 15 bases separating them. Looked up from germline, CDR1 is SGHRS and CDR2 is YFSETQ. The CDR3 DNA sequence: TGCGCCAGCAGCCCCGGGACGGTAGACAGCAATCAGCCCCAGCATTTT. Its protein product is CASSPGTVDSNQPQHF.

This clonotype was seen only a few times. The V and J genes are TRBV5-6 and TRBJ2-7; D possibly matches TRBD1 or TRBD2 (6 bases each). The CDR3 extends over 17 amino acids. Trimming took 0 bases from V and 4 from J, leaving 20 bases between them. Germline CDR1 is SGHDT and CDR2 is YYEEEE. The CDR3 coding sequence is TGTGCCAGCAGCTTGGGAGGTGTCTCAGGGGAGGCGTACGAGCAGTACTTC. The encoded protein is CASSLGGVSGEAYEQYF.

The V gene is TRBV7-3, the J gene TRBJ2-3; D not certain. Germline assignment: CDR1 SGHTA and CDR2 FQGTGA. V gave up 3 bases and J gave up 1 base, with 14 bases separating them. The CDR3 runs to 16 residues. The DNA for the CDR3 is TGTGCCAGCAGCTTGACCATAGGAAGTCGCACAGATACGCAGTATTTT. Protein sequence: CASSLTIGSRTDTQYF.

The chain combines TRBV5-1 with TRBJ1-1; 7 positions agree with TRBD1. Unmatched junction bases numbered 3, after V lost 4 bases and J lost 3 bases. The length of the CDR3 is 13 residues. CDR1 is SGHRS and CDR2 is YFSETQ in the germline V gene. The DNA of the CDR3 is TGCGCCAGCAGCGTGGGACAGCACACTGAAGCTTTCTTT. It is translated as CASSVGQHTEAFF.

This clonotype occurred a few times. The chain employs TRBV12-3 or TRBV12-4 and TRBJ2-3, with D possibly TRBD1 on 5 matching bases. V was trimmed by 2 bases and J by 9 bases, leaving 9 bases between them. CDR3 length: 12 amino acids. The DNA for the CDR3 is TGTGCCAGCAGTTTATTCAGGGTAACGCAGTATTTT. It translates to CASSLFRVTQYF.

The chain combines TRBV20-1 with TRBJ2-6; D is possibly TRBD1 (6 bases). Trimming took off 5 bases at V and 1 base at J, with 9 bases between the two ends. The CDR3 sequence is 14 residues long. Germline CDR1 is DFQATT and CDR2 is SNEGSKA (reference sequence). The CDR3 nucleotides are TGCAGTGCTGAAGGGGGTTCTGGGGCCAACGTCCTGACTTTC. Amino acids: CSAEGGSGANVLTF.

This clonotype was found many times. This chain connects TRBV3-1 to TRBJ2-3; TRBD2 matches at 13 bases. V gave up 2 bases and J gave up 4 bases; unmatched junction bases: 0. The CDR3 consists of 15 residues. Germline CDR1 LGHDT, CDR2 YNNKEL (reference sequence). The CDR3 coding sequence is TGTGCCAGCAGCCAAACTAGCGGGAGGGCAGATACGCAGTATTTT. It codes for CASSQTSGRADTQYF.

This clonotype was recorded many times. The chain employs TRBV5-1 and TRBJ2-5, with D possibly being TRBD1 (6 bases). The V gene lost 4 bases and the J gene lost 5 bases, with 15 bases spanning the gap. Germline-derived CDR1 and CDR2 are SGHRS and YFSETQ. This CDR3 is built from 14 residues. The CDR3 DNA reads as TGCGCCAGCAGCCCGGACAGTGATGCCGAGACCCAGTACTTC. Protein: CASSPDSDAETQYF.

The chain joins TRBV5-1 to TRBJ2-2; possible D gene TRBD1, 6 bases. CDR1 and CDR2 from the germline V gene are SGHRS and YFSETQ. CDR3 size: 15 residues. V was pared by 2 bases and J by 0 bases, with 8 bases between. The CDR3 nucleotides read TGCGCCAGCAGCTTACAGGGATCGAACACCGGGGAGCTGTTTTTT. Protein: CASSLQGSNTGELFF. The full variable domain, in which reference TRBV5-1 and TRBJ2-2 provide the parts outside the CDR3, is KAGVTQTPRYLIKTRGQQVTLSCSPISGHRSVSWYQQTPGQGLQFLFEYFSETQRNKGNFPGRFSGRQFSNSRSEMNVSTLELGDSALYLCASSLQGSNTGELFFGEGSRLTVL.

With regard to this clonotype: A much larger clone sits a single nucleotide away, making a read error possible. The rearrangement uses TRBV2 and TRBJ1-2, with D perhaps TRBD1 (6 bases). The length of the CDR3 is 17 residues. Germline lookup yields CDR1 SNHLY and CDR2 FYNNEI. The CDR3 is CVSSVGGALSGIYGYTF. The CDR3 DNA sequence: TGTGTCAGCAGTGTAGGGGGGGCGCTGAGTGGGATCTATGGCTACACCTTC. The complete variable domain, with remaining parts taken from reference TRBV2 and TRBJ1-2, reads EPEVTQTPSHQVTQMGQEVILRCVPISNHLYFYWYRQILGQKVEFLVSFYNNEISEKSEIFDDQFSVERPDGSNFTLKIRSTKLEDSAMYFCVSSVGGALSGIYGYTFGSGTRLTVV.

V is TRBV7-2 and J is TRBJ1-2, with D possibly matching TRBD1 (5 bases). The CDR3 extends over 17 amino acids. Germline V lookup: CDR1 SGHTA, CDR2 FQGNSA. V was cut by 1 base and J by 2 bases, with 17 bases left in between. DNA of the CDR3: TGTGCCAGCAGCTTAGGGGAGGGATGGGGGGGAAACTATGGCTACACCTTC. It specifies CASSLGEGWGGNYGYTF.

This clonotype was recorded at least ten times. The V gene is TRBV5-1, the J gene TRBJ2-7; TRBD1 agrees at 8 bases. Germline V gene data show CDR1 as SGHRS and CDR2 as YFSETQ. The junction had 4 bases not matched to a gene; V was cut back by 4 bases and J by 4 bases. The CDR3 has 13 residues. DNA for the CDR3: TGCGCCAGCAGCGGACGGACAGGGTACGAGCAGTACTTC. It encodes CASSGRTGYEQYF.

This sequence joins TRBV10-2 and TRBJ2-2; 7 positions match TRBD2. The J segment lost 2 bases and the V segment lost 5 bases, leaving 2 bases of the junction unmatched. There are 14 residues in the CDR3. Germline CDR1 WSHSY, CDR2 SAAADI. CDR3 coding DNA: TGCGCCAGCAGTTGGGAGGGTAACACCGGGGAGCTGTTTTTT. It specifies CASSWEGNTGELFF.

This clonotype was found many times. The chain recombines TRBV2 with TRBJ2-3; D gene unclear. V gave up 5 bases and J gave up 2 bases, with 8 bases separating them. The CDR3 totals 13 residues. From germline, CDR1 is SNHLY and CDR2 FYNNEI. CDR3 sequence: CASSTTPTDTQYF. Written as DNA, the CDR3 is TGTGCCAGCAGTACTACTCCCACAGATACGCAGTATTTT.

This clonotype was picked up many times. The chain carries TRBV7-2 and TRBJ2-3, with D perhaps matching TRBD2 (6 bases). The CDR3 spans 14 residues. Between the trimmed V and J ends, which lost 1 base and 5 bases, there was a span of 10 bases. Germline V lookup: CDR1 SGHTA, CDR2 FQGNSA. CDR3 protein: CASSLVRAGDTQYF. The DNA for the CDR3 is TGTGCCAGCAGCTTAGTCCGAGCGGGAGATACGCAGTATTTT.

In this sample, this clonotype turned up many times. The chain combines TRBV3-1 with TRBJ1-2; perhaps TRBD1 as D (6 bases). V dropped 1 base and J dropped 4 bases, with 13 bases sitting between them. Germline CDR1 is LGHDT and CDR2 is YNNKEL (reference sequence). This CDR3 contains 15 residues. The CDR3 nucleotides read TGTGCCAGCAGCCAAGGCAGGGGCGCCTCCTATGGCTACACCTTC. Translation gives CASSQGRGASYGYTF.

In regard to this clonotype: A much larger clone lies a single base off, so this may be a read error. The J gene is TRBJ2-5, the V gene TRBV11-2, with 7 bases matching TRBD2. CDR1 and CDR2 (germline): SGHAT, FQNNGV. CDR3 length equals 14 residues. CDR3 sequence (DNA): TGTACCAGCAGCTCTCAGGGAGGGCGGGAGACCCAGTACTTC. As protein: CTSSSQGGRETQYF.

V is TRBV7-6 and J is TRBJ2-5; D is ambiguous. V dropped 1 base and J dropped 5 bases, with 5 bases sitting between them. The length of the CDR3 is 12 residues. In germline, CDR1 is SGHVS, CDR2 FNYEAQ. The CDR3 DNA is TGTGCCAGCAGCTTAGGCACGGAGACCCAGTACTTC. This sequence encodes CASSLGTETQYF.

This chain uses TRBV7-2 with TRBJ1-1; D is unclear. Trimming stripped 1 base from V and 2 bases from J, with 5 bases between. CDR1 SGHTA and CDR2 FQGNSA come from the germline V gene. The CDR3 length is 13 residues. The CDR3 is CASSLVVNTEAFF. In DNA form, the CDR3 reads TGTGCCAGCAGCTTAGTCGTCAACACTGAAGCTTTCTTT. Full variable domain (remainder filled in from reference TRBV7-2 and TRBJ1-1): GAGVSQSPSNKVTEKGKDVELRCDPISGHTALYWYRQSLGQGLEFLIYFQGNSAPDKSGLPSDRFSAERTGGSVSTLTIQRTQQEDSAVYLCASSLVVNTEAFFGQGTRLTVV.

This clonotype showed up many times. The chain has TRBV28 and TRBJ2-1; 12 bases are a match to TRBD2. Germline V CDR1 and CDR2: MDHEN, SYDVKM. J gave up 9 bases and V 6 bases, and 9 bases lay outside the gene matches. This CDR3 spans 15 amino acids. For the CDR3, the DNA is TGTGCCAGCAGACTAGCGGGAGGATGGTCGGGTGAGCAGTTCTTC. It is translated as CASRLAGGWSGEQFF.

This clonotype was detected once. V gene TRBV6-1 combines with J gene TRBJ1-1, with a tentative D call TRBD1 (6 bases). CDR1 and CDR2 (germline): MNHNS, SASEGT. This CDR3 contains 12 residues. Trimming left V 8 bases short and J 8 bases short, with 15 bases between. The CDR3 DNA sequence: TGTGCCAGCTCCCACAGGGCAGGGGAAGCTTTCTTT. It yields the protein CASSHRAGEAFF.

This clonotype was counted ten times or more. This chain joins TRBV20-1 and TRBJ2-1, with 14 bases matching TRBD2. The CDR3 length is 15 residues. Germline CDR1 and CDR2: DFQATT and SNEGSKA (reference sequence). V shed 6 bases, J shed 8 bases, and the junction held 9 bases outside the gene matches. The CDR3 loop reads CSAEMGTSGRDEQFF. In DNA form, the CDR3 reads TGCAGTGCCGAGATGGGGACTAGCGGGAGAGATGAGCAGTTCTTC.

The CDR3 sequence is CASGPPRGDTGELFF. In DNA form, the CDR3 reads TGTGCCAGCGGTCCACCCAGGGGAGACACCGGGGAGCTGTTTTTT. The gene calls are TRBV28 and TRBJ2-2, with D possibly matching TRBD1 (6 bases). This CDR3 is built from 15 residues. V was pared by 8 bases and J by 3 bases, with 16 bases between. Germline lookup yields CDR1 MDHEN and CDR2 SYDVKM.